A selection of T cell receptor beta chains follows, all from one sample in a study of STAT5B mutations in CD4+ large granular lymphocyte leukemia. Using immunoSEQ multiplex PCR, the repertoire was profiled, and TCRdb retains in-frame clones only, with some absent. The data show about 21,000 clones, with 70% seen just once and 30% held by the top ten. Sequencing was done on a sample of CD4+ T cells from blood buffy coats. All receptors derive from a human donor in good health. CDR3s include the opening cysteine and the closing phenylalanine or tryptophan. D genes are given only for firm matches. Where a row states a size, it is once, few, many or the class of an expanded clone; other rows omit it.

CASSYVGGSPLHF,TGTGCCAGCAGTTACGTCGGAGGATCACCCCTCCACTTT,NA,TRBV6-5,NA,TRBJ1-6
CASSSSGDSYNEQFF,TGTGCCAGCAGCTCCTCCGGGGACTCCTACAATGAGCAGTTCTTC,NA,TRBV5-6,NA,TRBJ2-1
CASSAGTGPYEQYF,TGTGCCAGCAGCGCCGGGACAGGCCCCTACGAGCAGTACTTC,NA,TRBV9,TRBD1,TRBJ2-7
CASSLSSTGGAYGYTF,TGTGCCAGCAGCTTATCCTCAACAGGGGGCGCATATGGCTACACCTTC,NA,TRBV7-9,TRBD1,TRBJ1-2
CASSRTSADKETQYF,TGTGCCAGTAGTAGGACTAGCGCGGACAAAGAGACCCAGTACTTC,NA,TRBV19,TRBD2,TRBJ2-5
CASSYARVGDEQYF,TGTGCCAGCAGTTACGCCAGGGTGGGGGACGAGCAGTACTTC,once,TRBV6-6,NA,TRBJ2-7
CASRRDVNQPQHF,TGTGCCAGCAGGCGGGACGTGAATCAGCCCCAGCATTTT,NA,TRBV28,NA,TRBJ1-5
CASSEKLDGYTEAFF,TGTGCCAGCAGTGAAAAACTAGACGGATACACTGAAGCTTTCTTT,NA,TRBV6-1,NA,TRBJ1-1
CASSSGRRRSGNTIYF,TGTGCCAGCAGTTCGGGACGGAGGCGCTCTGGAAACACCATATATTTT,few,TRBV28,NA,TRBJ1-3
CASSNSAIGDSYEQYF,TGTGCCAGCAGCAATAGCGCGATTGGAGACTCCTACGAGCAGTACTTC,NA,TRBV28,NA,TRBJ2-7
CATVGLLNTEAFF,TGTGCCACGGTCGGGTTACTGAACACTGAAGCTTTCTTT,NA,TRBV6-5,NA,TRBJ1-1
CASSVRGGIQYF,TGTGCCAGTAGTGTCAGGGGTGGCATTCAGTACTTC,NA,TRBV19,NA,TRBJ2-4
CASSGGLRQQKTYEQYF,TGTGCCAGCAGTGGGGGCTTAAGACAGCAAAAGACCTACGAGCAGTACTTC,NA,TRBV2,NA,TRBJ2-7
CASQPASGYYEQYF,TGTGCCAGTCAGCCGGCTAGCGGATACTACGAGCAGTACTTC,NA,TRBV7-8,TRBD2,TRBJ2-7
CASSPMGTGANVLTF,TGTGCCAGCAGCCCGATGGGGACTGGGGCCAACGTCCTGACTTTC,NA,TRBV7-2,NA,TRBJ2-6
CASSNTGGNTEAFF,TGCGCCAGCAGTAACACGGGGGGAAACACTGAAGCTTTCTTT,few,TRBV4-3,NA,TRBJ1-1
CASSFRRGNEQFF,TGTGCCAGCAGCTTTCGTAGGGGCAATGAGCAGTTCTTC,once,TRBV7-2,NA,TRBJ2-1
CASRPHPYNSPLHF,TGTGCAAGTCGCCCCCACCCCTATAATTCACCCCTCCACTTT,NA,TRBV12-2,NA,TRBJ1-6
CASSLDPGGLYEQFF,TGTGCCAGCAGCTTGGATCCAGGCGGACTTTATGAGCAGTTCTTC,NA,TRBV5-4,NA,TRBJ2-1
CASSHTSGRPGDTQYF,TGTGCCAGCAGCCACACTAGCGGGAGGCCCGGGGATACGCAGTATTTT,NA,TRBV4-2,TRBD2,TRBJ2-3
CASTPYLGATHSPLHF,TGTGCCAGCACCCCCTACTTAGGCGCGACTCATTCACCCCTCCACTTT,NA,TRBV7-2,NA,TRBJ1-6
CAWSKQGGTEAFF,TGTGCCTGGAGTAAGCAGGGAGGTACTGAAGCTTTCTTT,NA,TRBV30,NA,TRBJ1-1
CASSLGNTNTGELFF,TGCGCCAGCAGCTTGGGGAACACGAACACCGGGGAGCTGTTTTTT,NA,TRBV5-1,NA,TRBJ2-2
CASSLDRAAYAGVQYF,TGTGCCAGCAGCTTAGATCGAGCGGCATACGCTGGGGTGCAGTATTTT,NA,TRBV11-2,NA,TRBJ2-3
CASSPSLDRAEQFF,TGTGCCAGCAGCCCCTCTCTAGACAGGGCCGAGCAGTTCTTC,NA,TRBV9,TRBD1,TRBJ2-1
CASSQRTGTHMNTEAFF,TGCGCCAGCAGCCAGAGAACCGGGACCCATATGAACACTGAAGCTTTCTTT,NA,TRBV4-3,NA,TRBJ1-1
CASSRALAGGTGELFF,TGTGCCAGCAGTCGCGCACTAGCGGGAGGAACCGGGGAGCTGTTTTTT,once,TRBV27,TRBD2,TRBJ2-2
CASRTTGYDHEQYF,TGTGCCAGCAGAACGACAGGGTACGACCACGAGCAGTACTTC,NA,TRBV2,TRBD1,TRBJ2-7
CASSLGRGGDTQYF,TGTGCCAGCAGCTTAGGCAGGGGAGGAGATACGCAGTATTTT,NA,TRBV7-9,NA,TRBJ2-3
CASSANQGFTNEKLFF,TGTGCCAGCAGTGCAAATCAGGGGTTCACTAATGAAAAACTGTTTTTT,NA,TRBV2,NA,TRBJ1-4
CSARRGALPYF,TGCAGTGCTAGAAGGGGGGCCCTTCCGTATTTT,NA,TRBV20-1,NA,TRBJ2-3
CASSLAYLDTEAFF,TGTGCCAGCAGCTTAGCCTATTTGGATACTGAAGCTTTCTTT,NA,TRBV11-2,NA,TRBJ1-1
CASSQEEATGSSGANVLTF,TGTGCCAGCAGCCAAGAAGAAGCCACGGGGAGCTCTGGGGCCAACGTCCTGACTTTC,few,TRBV4-2,NA,TRBJ2-6
CASSQELVLYEQYF,TGCGCCAGCAGCCAAGAACTAGTTTTGTACGAGCAGTACTTC,once,TRBV4-3,NA,TRBJ2-7
CASSYGVGYEKLFF,TGTGCCAGCAGCTACGGGGTCGGGTATGAAAAACTGTTTTTT,few,TRBV7-2,NA,TRBJ1-4
CASSSLGLADEQFF,TGTGCCAGCAGCAGCCTAGGACTAGCGGATGAGCAGTTCTTC,NA,TRBV9,TRBD2,TRBJ2-1
CRGTGRGKLFF,TGCAGGGGGACCGGGAGGGGAAAACTGTTTTTT,few,TRBV20-1,NA,TRBJ1-4
CASSQDSPRDGLNEKLFF,TGCGCCAGCAGCCAAGACTCTCCCCGGGACGGGCTTAATGAAAAACTGTTTTTT,few,TRBV4-3,NA,TRBJ1-4
CASSVEPGGFEKLFF,TGTGCCAGCAGCGTAGAACCGGGGGGCTTTGAAAAACTGTTTTTT,few,TRBV9,NA,TRBJ1-4
CASSPRILPPRLGNQPQHF,TGTGCCAGTAGTCCCAGGATACTGCCCCCTCGTTTAGGCAATCAGCCCCAGCATTTT,few,TRBV19,NA,TRBJ1-5